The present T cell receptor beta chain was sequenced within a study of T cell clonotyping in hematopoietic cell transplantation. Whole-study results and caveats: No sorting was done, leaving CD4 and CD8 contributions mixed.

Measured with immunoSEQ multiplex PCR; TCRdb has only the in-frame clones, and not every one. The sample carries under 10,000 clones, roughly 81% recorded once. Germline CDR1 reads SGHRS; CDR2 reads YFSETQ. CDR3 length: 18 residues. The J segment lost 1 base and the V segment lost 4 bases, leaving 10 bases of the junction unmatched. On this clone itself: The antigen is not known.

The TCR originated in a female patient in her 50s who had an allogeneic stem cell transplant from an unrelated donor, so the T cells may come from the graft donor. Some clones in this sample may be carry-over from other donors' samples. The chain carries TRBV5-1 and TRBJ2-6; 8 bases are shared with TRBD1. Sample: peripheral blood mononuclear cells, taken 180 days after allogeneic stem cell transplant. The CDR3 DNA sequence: TGCGCCAGCAGCGAACCAGGGGGCGCCGTTTCTGGGGCCAACGTCCTGACTTTC. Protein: CASSEPGGAVSGANVLTF.